A selection of T cell receptor beta chains follows, all from one sample in a study of cytomegalovirus exposure and HLA in healthy donors. Data came from immunoSEQ multiplex PCR; TCRdb stores just in-frame clones and leaves some out. The table has under 55,000 clones, around 70% seen once; the top ten hold roughly 2.9%. Sequencing was carried out using PBMCs. The receptors were sampled from a man in his late teens or twenties in good health and CMV-seronegative. CDR3s include the opening cysteine and the closing phenylalanine or tryptophan. The D gene is left open where the match is weak. Only part of the rows carry a size: once, few, many, or a class if the clone is expanded.

v_call	d_call	j_call	clone_size	cdr3_aa	cdr3_nt
TRBV7-9	TRBD1	TRBJ1-1	-	CASSSQGVTEAFF	TGTGCCAGCAGCTCCCAGGGGGTCACTGAAGCTTTCTTT
TRBV14	TRBD2	TRBJ2-5	-	CASSQFRAGGPTQYF	TGTGCCAGCAGCCAGTTTCGAGCGGGAGGGCCGACCCAGTACTTC
TRBV4-3	-	TRBJ1-1	-	CASSQDLTANTEAFF	TGCGCCAGCAGCCAAGATTTGACAGCGAACACTGAAGCTTTCTTT
TRBV15	-	TRBJ2-5	-	CATSRDAARGTQYF	TGTGCCACCAGCAGAGATGCGGCCAGGGGGACCCAGTACTTC
TRBV28	-	TRBJ2-6	-	CASRMSGSGANVLTF	TGTGCCAGCAGGATGTCGGGGAGTGGGGCCAACGTCCTGACTTTC
TRBV5-4	TRBD2	TRBJ2-5	-	CASSRSGGQETQYF	TGTGCCAGCAGCCGCTCGGGGGGCCAAGAGACCCAGTACTTC
TRBV6-1	-	TRBJ2-7	-	CASRVTVPYTYEQYF	TGTGCCAGCAGAGTGACAGTTCCCTACACCTACGAGCAGTACTTC
TRBV7-9	-	TRBJ2-5	-	CASRALIIGTQYF	TGTGCCAGCAGAGCCCTAATTATCGGGACCCAGTACTTC
TRBV30	-	TRBJ1-6	-	CAWSVIGRDSPLHF	TGTGCCTGGAGTGTAATCGGGCGGGATTCACCCCTCCACTTT
TRBV28	-	TRBJ2-7	few	CASSLFLLLAIYEQYF	TGTGCCAGCAGTTTATTTCTCCTACTAGCAATCTACGAGCAGTACTTC
TRBV29-1	-	TRBJ2-7	-	CSVESGNSYEQYF	TGCAGCGTTGAATCAGGAAACTCCTACGAGCAGTACTTC
TRBV14	-	TRBJ1-1	-	CASSQGTRFTEAFF	TGTGCCAGCAGCCAAGGTACTCGGTTCACTGAAGCTTTCTTT
TRBV15	TRBD1	TRBJ2-7	-	CATRRTGRPTYEQYF	TGTGCCACCAGGCGGACAGGGCGTCCTACCTACGAGCAGTACTTC
TRBV5-1	TRBD1	TRBJ1-6	-	CASSLDAGQGHSPLHF	TGCGCCAGCAGCTTGGATGCTGGACAGGGTCATTCACCCCTCCACTTT
TRBV7-7	TRBD2	TRBJ2-2	few	CASSLLAGEAGELFF	TGTGCTAGCAGCTTACTGGCGGGAGAGGCCGGGGAGCTGTTTTTT
TRBV28	-	TRBJ2-5	-	CASSLTGRGVETQYF	TGTGCCAGCAGTCTGACAGGGCGGGGGGTGGAGACCCAGTACTTC
TRBV2	TRBD2	TRBJ2-1	few	CASREGLAGGYNEQFF	TGTGCCAGCAGGGAGGGACTAGCGGGGGGCTACAATGAGCAGTTCTTC
TRBV6-5	-	TRBJ1-2	-	CASSEGDNYGYTF	TGTGCCAGCAGCGAAGGGGATAACTATGGCTACACCTTC
TRBV6-5	-	TRBJ2-2	-	CASSWNTGELFF	TGTGCCAGCAGCTGGAACACCGGGGAGCTGTTTTTT
TRBV19	-	TRBJ1-1	-	CASMAVTEAFF	TGTGCCAGTATGGCTGTCACTGAAGCTTTCTTT
TRBV25-1	-	TRBJ2-2	-	CASSRAATGELFF	TGTGCCAGCAGCAGGGCGGCCACCGGGGAGCTGTTTTTT
TRBV6-1	-	TRBJ1-4	-	CASTHDRSNEKLFF	TGTGCCAGCACCCATGACAGATCTAATGAAAAACTGTTTTTT
TRBV25-1	TRBD2	TRBJ2-3	once	CASSELGREADTQYF	TGTGCCAGCAGTGAATTGGGTCGGGAGGCAGATACGCAGTATTTT
TRBV5-6	-	TRBJ1-5	-	CASSPRGGAEGNQPQHF	TGTGCCAGCAGCCCCCGGGGGGGGGCGGAGGGCAATCAGCCCCAGCATTTT
TRBV28	-	TRBJ1-1	-	CASSSWGRGNTEAFF	TGTGCCAGCAGCTCGTGGGGGAGGGGGAACACTGAAGCTTTCTTT
TRBV27	-	TRBJ2-1	-	CASSPTDRTRDEQFF	TGTGCCAGCAGTCCCACGGACAGAACGAGGGATGAGCAGTTCTTC
TRBV11-2	-	TRBJ2-7	-	CASSSTYEQYF	TGTGCCAGCAGCTCCACATACGAGCAGTACTTC
TRBV30	-	TRBJ2-3	-	CAWSVRQGPDTQYF	TGTGCCTGGAGTGTAAGGCAGGGGCCAGATACGCAGTATTTT
TRBV11-2	TRBD1	TRBJ1-1	-	CASSGRTGDTEAFF	TGTGCCAGCAGCGGACGGACAGGGGACACTGAAGCTTTCTTT
TRBV2	TRBD2	TRBJ2-1	-	CASREAGTSSNEQFF	TGTGCCAGCAGAGAGGCCGGGACTAGTAGCAATGAGCAGTTCTTC
TRBV7-2	TRBD1	TRBJ2-5	few	CASSLGRGLRETQYF	TGTGCCAGCAGCTTAGGCAGGGGGCTGAGAGAGACCCAGTACTTC
TRBV30	-	TRBJ1-1	-	CAWHPRTEKAFF	TGTGCCTGGCACCCAAGGACAGAAAAAGCTTTCTTT
TRBV6-4	-	TRBJ2-5	-	CASSPKRSQETQYF	TGTGCCAGCAGCCCCAAGCGATCCCAAGAGACCCAGTACTTC
TRBV30	TRBD1	TRBJ2-7	-	CAWSGQGEQYF	TGTGCCTGGAGTGGACAGGGCGAGCAGTACTTC
TRBV6-5	-	TRBJ2-1	once	CASSSPGYNEQFF	TGTGCCAGCAGCTCCCCGGGTTACAATGAGCAGTTCTTC
TRBV7-2	-	TRBJ1-1	few	CASSLSSLLGGAFF	TGTGCCAGCAGCTTATCGTCGCTCCTGGGGGGAGCTTTCTTT
TRBV19	TRBD1	TRBJ2-7	-	CASGQGKVYEQYF	TGTGCCAGTGGACAGGGGAAGGTCTACGAGCAGTACTTC
TRBV4-1	-	TRBJ1-3	-	CASSQEGGRGNTIYF	TGCGCCAGCAGCCAAGAGGGGGGACGTGGAAACACCATATATTTT
TRBV29-1	TRBD2	TRBJ2-1	few	CSVAPSGMGSYNEQFF	TGCAGCGTTGCCCCTAGCGGGATGGGATCCTACAATGAGCAGTTCTTC
TRBV5-1	TRBD1	TRBJ1-1	-	CASRGQSGAFF	TGCGCCAGCCGGGGACAGAGTGGAGCTTTCTTT
TRBV30	TRBD2	TRBJ2-1	once	CAWSVRLAGGDEQFF	TGTGCCTGGAGTGTTAGACTAGCGGGAGGCGATGAGCAGTTCTTC
TRBV7-9	-	TRBJ1-4	few	CASAPGLPNEKLFF	TGTGCCAGCGCACCGGGGTTGCCTAATGAAAAACTGTTTTTT